This T cell receptor (beta chain) was documented in a study of T cells in Graves' hyperthyroidism and ophthalmopathy. General study results and limits: Ophthalmopathy, which appeared later, was predicted by the model a median around 6.9 months before onset.

A remark on this clonotype: Its antigen remains unknown.

Amplified TCR beta CDR3 regions came from RNA transcripts. The primer set for the first-round RT-PCR of the TCR CDR3 was HTBI. TCRdb re-derived calls from the multiplex PCR reads in MiXCR, one entry per CDR3 protein. Of around 520,000 distinct CDR3 sequences in the sample, roughly 25% were seen once. The CDR3 sequence is 14 residues long. Looked up from germline, CDR1 is MGHRA and CDR2 is YSYEKL. Trimming removed 3 bases at V and 7 bases at J, with 16 bases between. The receptor's source is a woman in her 30s with Graves' ophthalmopathy. The rearrangement uses TRBV4-1 and TRBJ2-7; D is perhaps TRBD1 (5 bases). The sequenced sample was blood. CDR3 in DNA: TGCGCCAGCAGCCAGACAGACACCTACGTGGAGCAGTACTTC. Its translation: CASSQTDTYVEQYF.